The 20 T cell receptor beta chains presented below share a single source sample, sequenced in a study of cytomegalovirus exposure and HLA in healthy donors. The PCR was carried out with 60 Vbeta primers and 13 Jbeta primers. Sequencing was performed with immunoSEQ multiplex PCR; in TCRdb, only in-frame clones are kept and a portion is missing. This table has some 200,000 clones, 60% to 80% appearing once. The sequencing sample was made of PBMCs. The receptors here all came from a woman aged 25 to 39 in good health and CMV-seronegative.

The chain couples TRBV4-1 to TRBJ1-1, with TRBD1 as a possible D gene (6 bases). This CDR3 has 17 residues. Germline values: CDR1 MGHRA, CDR2 YSYEKL. Trimming shortened V by 1 base and J by 0 bases, and 15 bases separated the two germline ends. The CDR3 spells CASSQGNRALVNTEAFF. The DNA of the CDR3 is TGCGCCAGCAGCCAAGGTAACAGGGCATTGGTGAACACTGAAGCTTTCTTT.

The rearrangement links TRBV11-2 to TRBJ1-1; D is unclear. Germline V gives CDR1 SGHAT, CDR2 FQNNGV. The V and J ends lost 3 bases and 8 bases respectively, with 7 bases between them. The CDR3 spans 11 residues. In DNA, the CDR3 is TGTGCCAGCAGCTTTCCGGGGGAAGCTTTCTTT. It specifies CASSFPGEAFF.

This chain joins TRBV6-4 and TRBJ1-1, with 11 bases identical to TRBD1. This CDR3 is 14 amino acids long. Per germline, CDR1 MRHNA and CDR2 SNTAGT. The ends lost 6 bases at V and 3 bases at J; junction bases unmatched: 3. The CDR3 sequence: CASSQGQGDTEAFF. The CDR3 DNA is TGTGCCAGCAGCCAGGGACAGGGGGACACTGAAGCTTTCTTT.

The CDR3 DNA is TGTGCCAGCAGTCGGAGCTCTGGAAACACCATATATTTT. Translated, it gives CASSRSSGNTIYF. The rearrangement links TRBV6-6 to TRBJ1-3; no clear D. Trimming stripped 5 bases from V and 0 bases from J, with 5 bases between. The CDR3 runs 13 residues. The germline V gene encodes CDR1 MNHNY and CDR2 SVGAGI (reference sequence).

The V call is TRBV10-2, the J call TRBJ2-4, with 10 nucleotides matching TRBD2. Germline CDR1 WSHSY, CDR2 SAAADI. The V gene end was trimmed by 2 bases and the J gene end by 0 bases; junction bases not matched to a gene: 7. The CDR3 length is 18 residues. The DNA of the CDR3 is TGCGCCAGCAGTGAGCGGCTAGCGGGGGATCTAGCCAAAAACATTCAGTACTTC. It specifies CASSERLAGDLAKNIQYF.

The chain uses TRBV27 and TRBJ2-2, with 7 bases lining up with TRBD1. This CDR3 comprises 15 residues. Germline V CDR1 and CDR2: MNHEY, SMNVEV (reference sequence). V lost 3 bases, J lost 1 base, and 2 bases stayed unmatched. This CDR3 is CASSFWDRNTGELFF. The CDR3 DNA reads as TGTGCCAGCAGTTTCTGGGACAGGAACACCGGGGAGCTGTTTTTT.

This clone was seen once. The V and J genes are TRBV18 and TRBJ2-7; 7 nucleotides agree with TRBD1. Germline V gene data show CDR1 as KGHSH and CDR2 as LQKENI. Unmatched junction bases numbered 5, after V lost 3 bases and J lost 0 bases. This CDR3 spans 15 amino acids. This CDR3 reads CASSPRDSRSYEQYF. The CDR3 DNA sequence: TGTGCCAGCTCACCGAGGGACAGCCGCTCCTACGAGCAGTACTTC.

This rearrangement joins TRBV19 to TRBJ2-3; 11 positions match TRBD2. The CDR3 runs 16 residues. V was clipped by 6 bases and J by 3 bases; unmatched bases: 8. Germline CDR1 LNHDA, CDR2 SQIVND (reference sequence). The CDR3 sequence: CASSILAGDLTDTQYF. The DNA for the CDR3 is TGTGCCAGTAGCATACTAGCGGGAGACTTAACAGATACGCAGTATTTT.

V usage is TRBV14 and J usage is TRBJ1-1, with a possible D match to TRBD1 (5 bases). Germline-derived CDR1 and CDR2 are SGHDN and FVKESK. This CDR3 has 17 residues. V lost 4 bases and J lost 6, with 24 bases in between. The CDR3 protein is CASSPDRIGFGGAEAFF. CDR3 in DNA: TGTGCCAGCAGCCCTGACAGAATAGGGTTCGGGGGGGCTGAAGCTTTCTTT.

Only one count was recorded for this clone. The rearrangement uses TRBV5-6 and TRBJ2-7; 7 positions match TRBD2. Per the germline V gene, CDR1 is SGHDT and CDR2 is YYEEEE. The CDR3 totals 14 residues. V lost 0 bases to trimming and J lost 3 bases; unmatched junction nucleotides: 3. CDR3 nucleotide sequence: TGTGCCAGCAGCTTGGGTCGGGGGGACTACGAGCAGTACTTC. Translated: CASSLGRGDYEQYF.

J is TRBJ1-1 and V is TRBV18; weak D call: TRBD1 (5 bases). This CDR3 is 15 amino acids long. V lost 5 bases, J lost 8 bases, and 21 bases lay in between. Germline CDR1 KGHSH, CDR2 LQKENI. CDR3 region: CASSFYLQALDEAFF. The DNA for the CDR3 is TGTGCCAGCTCATTCTATTTACAGGCCCTTGACGAAGCTTTCTTT.

The chain joins TRBV5-6 to TRBJ2-2; 8 bases are shared with TRBD1. Germline-derived CDR1 and CDR2 are SGHDT and YYEEEE. V trimming: 0 bases; J trimming: 1 base; junction bases outside the gene matches: 8. This CDR3 is built from 18 residues. The CDR3 nucleotides are TGTGCCAGCAGCTTGGCATTTACAGGACAGGGGAACACCGGGGAGCTGTTTTTT. Its translation is CASSLAFTGQGNTGELFF.

This clone has only a few counts. The genes are TRBV28 and TRBJ1-1; D might be TRBD1 (6 bases). The ends were cut back, 4 bases at V and 6 bases at J, with 12 bases in the middle. CDR1 and CDR2 (germline): MDHEN, SYDVKM. The CDR3 spans 13 residues. The CDR3 bases are TGTGCCAGCAGTTCATACAGGGTCCCTGAAGCTTTCTTT. It yields the protein CASSSYRVPEAFF.

The chain combines TRBV19 with TRBJ2-1; TRBD1 aligns across 7 bases. In germline, CDR1 is LNHDA, CDR2 SQIVND (reference sequence). V lost 2 bases and J lost 8; bases outside the gene matches: 18. The CDR3 runs to 18 residues. CDR3 in DNA: TGTGCCAGTAGTATAATGGGTCCGAGGGGGCGATTAATCGATGAGCAGTTCTTC. It codes for CASSIMGPRGRLIDEQFF.

The J gene is TRBJ2-2, the V gene TRBV11-2; TRBD2 matches at 10 bases. The CDR3 contains 17 residues. Germline CDR1 reads SGHAT; CDR2 reads FQNNGV. Trimming cost V 5 bases and J 2 bases; bases outside gene matches: 8. This CDR3 reads CASSPGRTSGNTGELFF. The CDR3 DNA sequence: TGTGCCAGCAGCCCAGGGAGGACTAGCGGTAACACCGGGGAGCTGTTTTTT.

The V and J genes are TRBV5-1 and TRBJ2-1; tentative D call: TRBD2 (6 bases). V was pared by 0 bases and J by 7 bases, with 20 bases between. The germline CDR1 and CDR2 sequences are SGHRS and YFSETQ. The CDR3 covers 17 residues. CDR3 amino acids: CASSLAPETSRTNEQFF. As DNA, the CDR3 is TGCGCCAGCAGCTTGGCCCCCGAGACTAGTCGCACGAATGAGCAGTTCTTC.

The chain couples TRBV19 to TRBJ2-5; possible D gene TRBD2, 6 bases. The CDR3 sequence is 14 residues long. Germline loops: CDR1 LNHDA, CDR2 SQIVND (reference sequence). V dropped 1 base and J dropped 5 bases, with 11 bases sitting between them. CDR3 residues: CASSIARGRETQYF. The CDR3 bases are TGTGCCAGTAGTATAGCGCGAGGGAGGGAGACCCAGTACTTC.

The V call is TRBV5-1, the J call TRBJ2-7; 9 bases are a match to TRBD2. The trim removed 0 bases at V and 3 bases at J, leaving 7 bases unmatched. CDR1 SGHRS and CDR2 YFSETQ come from the germline V gene. This CDR3 has 16 amino acids. CDR3 DNA: TGCGCCAGCAGCTTGGCCGGGCGGGAGGGACGCTACGAGCAGTACTTC. This encodes CASSLAGREGRYEQYF. The whole variable domain, remainder taken from reference TRBV5-1 and TRBJ2-7, is KAGVTQTPRYLIKTRGQQVTLSCSPISGHRSVSWYQQTPGQGLQFLFEYFSETQRNKGNFPGRFSGRQFSNSRSEMNVSTLELGDSALYLCASSLAGREGRYEQYFGPGTRLTVT.

The chain links TRBV13 to TRBJ2-1; 11 nucleotides agree with TRBD2. The J segment lost 6 bases and the V segment lost 7 bases, leaving 5 bases of the junction unmatched. Germline V CDR1 and CDR2: PRHDT, FYEKMQ (reference sequence). There are 14 residues in the CDR3. CDR3 loop: CASTFSGGANEQFF. The CDR3 nucleotides read TGTGCCAGCACCTTTAGCGGGGGGGCCAATGAGCAGTTCTTC.

V gene TRBV5-1 combines with J gene TRBJ2-1; 8 positions match TRBD2. The germline CDR1 and CDR2 sequences are SGHRS and YFSETQ. With 0 bases clipped from V and 8 bases from J, the junction kept 7 bases outside the gene matches. The CDR3 length is 15 residues. CDR3 in amino acids: CASSLGTSPIHEQFF. The CDR3 region has the DNA TGCGCCAGCAGCTTGGGGACTAGCCCAATCCATGAGCAGTTCTTC.